Detailed here is one T cell receptor (beta chain). Its antigen specificity is not known. Per-base qualities were not stored, and no clone one base away is much larger. The data originate from a study of PD-L1 blockade in urothelial cancer (dated by TCRdb to between 2016 and 2019). For the wider study: Every patient began therapy in the mid-2010s and was given atezolizumab 1,200 mg intravenously every 3 weeks. About nine tenths of the roughly 29 patients were identified as males with urothelial cancer of bladder origin, and a prior smoking history was reported by 18 of 29 patients. Patients had an ECOG performance status of 0 or 1 and had received between 0 and 3 prior chemotherapy regimens. Blood samples were analyzed at two time points: 3 weeks after treatment start (second dose) and 6 weeks after treatment start. Blood samples gave a median of about 130,000 T cells and tens of thousands of unique TCRs, with a median clonality of approximately 0.078. Somatic, immune and clinical correlates of response to PD-L1 blockade with atezolizumab in urothelial cancer were the focus of an exploratory multi-omic analysis. Pretreatment tumor samples and matched peripheral blood, collected serially before and after atezolizumab treatment, underwent TCR sequencing. Durable clinical benefit was defined as progression-free survival longer than 6 months, and TCR features were also tested against progression-free and overall survival. In the same patients who had TCR sequencing, pretreatment tumors also underwent whole exome sequencing and RNA sequencing. About 10 patients achieved durable clinical benefit and 15 to 20 did not. Around 29 patients had pretreatment blood TCR-seq, 24 had at least one posttreatment blood collection, and 24 had tumor TCR-seq. Study-level results and caveats: A pretreatment peripheral blood TCR clonality below the median was linked to improved progression-free and overall survival. Because of the small sample size (n of about 29) and the many exploratory analyses performed, the results are intended to be regarded as hypothesis-generating. Patients with durable benefit showed greater expansion of tumor-associated TCR clones in peripheral blood 3 weeks after starting treatment (n ≈ 20, p = 0.022).

Per the publication, the time point label means: pretreatment peripheral blood. The cohort comprised nearly 30 patients with locally advanced or metastatic urothelial carcinoma treated at Memorial Sloan Kettering on a trial protocol. Peripheral blood mononuclear cells were collected pretreatment and during treatment, with between 1 and 8 total time points per patient. The Qiagen DNeasy Blood extraction kit was used to purify genomic DNA from total PBMCs and from tumor samples. PBMCs were collected pretreatment and during treatment, and were isolated and stored as previously described. To estimate absolute template abundance from read counts, synthetic TCR analog templates were spiked into each PCR. The immunoSEQ assay was used to amplify TCRbeta CDR3 regions from genomic DNA with bias-controlled V and J gene primers. Sequencing of rearranged TCRbeta segments was performed at approximately 20X coverage. As for how the authors treated the data: Clustering was used to correct sequencing errors, and CDR3s were annotated against IMGT so that V, D and J genes could be assigned. Downstream analyses used only productive TCRbeta rearrangements and left out out-of-frame or stop-codon sequences. Clonality was computed as one minus Shannon entropy normalized by the log of the number of unique productive sequences. Fisher's exact test with Benjamini-Hochberg correction, using a cutoff of adjusted p below 0.01, was how clones that differed between time points or between blood and tumor were identified. TCRdb's version of the immuneACCESS table is confined to in-frame rearrangements and falls short of the full clone set. An unresolved V gene accounts for under half of the shortfall where checked; the remainder is of unknown origin. That table supplies the V and J calls and clone size; D and trimming were determined from the DNA. For this sample the table gives some 44,000 clones, of which more than 75% were detected only once. The top ten hold around 15% of the sample.

The sample was PBMCs, taken around atezolizumab (anti-PD-L1) treatment. This clonotype originated in a man in his 60s with urothelial cancer.

The CDR3 region has the sequence CASSSRGGQGGDTQYF. The sequenced DNA is TGTGCCAGCAGTTCCAGGGGAGGGCAGGGAGGGGATACGCAGTATTTT. The V and J segments used are TRBV6-5 and TRBJ2-3; TRBD2 is possibly the D segment (7 matching bases). Taken from cysteine to phenylalanine, the CDR3 has 16 residues. Solely the CDR3 DNA is kept, with 48 bases framed from the first base. The germline ends are 20 bases apart after V is trimmed by 4 bases and J by 6 bases. The germline V gene encodes CDR1 MNHEY and CDR2 SVGAGI.